This T cell receptor (beta chain) was observed in a study of blood T cells in healthy people across ages. The germline CDR1 and CDR2 sequences are DFQATT and SNEGSKA (reference sequence). This CDR3 region has 14 residues. With 4 bases clipped from V and 4 bases from J, the junction kept 9 bases outside the gene matches. This clonotype was picked up a small number of times. The antigen remains undetermined. PCR was performed a second time for 7 to 11 cycles using a sample-barcoded 5' primer and a J-beta primer mix. TCRdb redid the calling of the 5' RACE reads with MiXCR, one entry per CDR3 protein. In the table there are 700,000 or so distinct CDR3 sequences, around 41% of which are singletons. Points from the study as a whole: Observed TCR beta diversity per million T cells went down as age went up. This fall followed a roughly linear course with age.

The clonotype originates from a man older than 75 in good health. This chain links TRBV20-1 with TRBJ2-7; 8 positions agree with TRBD1. The sample comprised blood. CDR3 protein: CSATSGTGLYEQYF. The DNA of the CDR3 is TGCAGTGCTACCTCCGGGACAGGCCTATACGAGCAGTACTTC.